This T cell receptor (beta chain) was observed in a study of blood T cell repertoires in COVID-19. The overall study: Whether acute or convalescent, the COVID-19 samples came from the United States, Italy and Spain.

Original methodology: Nucleated cell number was recorded as an estimate derived from reference gene primer amplification. Produced via immunoSEQ multiplex PCR; TCRdb's table is partial and in-frame only. The DNA was the basis for D and trimming; V, J and clone size are from that table. The repertoire holds fewer than 180,000 clones, around 85% seen once, with around 3.5% in the top ten. Trimming cost V 1 base and J 4 bases, with 14 bases left between them. Germline assignment: CDR1 SGHRS and CDR2 YFSETQ. The CDR3 has 15 residues. This clone was counted a single time. Sequenced input: peripheral blood. This TCR came from a man aged 65 to 79 with acute or convalescent COVID-19. The gene calls are TRBV5-1 and TRBJ1-2; D is possibly TRBD1 (6 bases). CDR3 nucleotide sequence: TGCGCCAGCAGCTTGTCTGCAGGGGCGGTCTATGGCTACACCTTC. It yields the protein CASSLSAGAVYGYTF.